Below, 29 T cell receptor beta chains from the same sample are listed, as sequenced in a study of blood T cell repertoires in COVID-19. Profiled with immunoSEQ multiplex PCR; TCRdb holds only in-frame clones, not every one. The table shows around 300,000 clones, with around 84% occurring only once. The sample was PBMCs or T cells enriched from blood (not recorded which). Every receptor here comes from a woman aged 45-60 years who had recovered from COVID-19.

This clone was counted only a few times. The same CDR3 can be traced to other DNA sequences in this sample. The chain carries TRBV7-2 and TRBJ1-3; the D is unclear. Trimming removed 4 bases from V and 0 bases from J, with 10 bases in between. This CDR3 is built from 15 residues. Germline V gene data show CDR1 as SGHTA and CDR2 as FQGNSA. CDR3 residues: CASSSEISSGNTIYF. The CDR3 DNA is TGTGCCAGCAGCTCCGAAATTAGCTCTGGAAACACCATATATTTT.

The chain carries TRBV11-3 and TRBJ2-1; D possibly corresponds to TRBD1 (6 bases). This CDR3 comprises 15 residues. Trimming took 0 bases from V and 8 from J, leaving 14 bases between them. Germline V gene lookup returns CDR1 SGHNT and CDR2 YENEEA. The CDR3 region is CASSLEGQPSDEQFF. The CDR3 nucleotides read TGTGCCAGCAGCTTAGAAGGACAGCCGAGCGATGAGCAGTTCTTC. The full variable domain, its missing parts supplied by reference TRBV11-3 and TRBJ2-1, is EAGVVQSPRYKIIEKKQPVAFWCNPISGHNTLYWYLQNLGQGPELLIRYENEEAVDDSQLPKDRFSAERLKGVDSTLKIQPAELGDSAVYLCASSLEGQPSDEQFFGPGTRLTVL.

The rearrangement uses TRBV7-9 and TRBJ2-3, with TRBD2 identical over 8 bases. This CDR3 is 16 amino acids long. Germline CDR1 reads SEHNR; CDR2 reads FQNEAQ (reference sequence). V gave up 2 bases and J gave up 3 bases; unmatched junction bases: 7. Written as DNA, the CDR3 is TGTGCCAGCAGCTTAATAAGCGGGAGTAAAACAGATACGCAGTATTTT. Its translation: CASSLISGSKTDTQYF.

The chain recombines TRBV5-1 with TRBJ1-6; D might be TRBD1 (6 bases). Germline V gene data show CDR1 as SGHRS and CDR2 as YFSETQ. This CDR3 contains 18 residues. The V end was cut by 4 bases, the J end by 0 bases, with 17 bases between. CDR3 in amino acids: CASSPKQGPSSYNSPLHF. The DNA for the CDR3 is TGCGCCAGCAGCCCAAAACAGGGCCCAAGCTCCTATAATTCACCCCTCCACTTT. Looking up the rest from reference TRBV5-1 and TRBJ1-6 gives the full variable domain: KAGVTQTPRYLIKTRGQQVTLSCSPISGHRSVSWYQQTPGQGLQFLFEYFSETQRNKGNFPGRFSGRQFSNSRSEMNVSTLELGDSALYLCASSPKQGPSSYNSPLHFGNGTRLTVT.

The chain couples TRBV6-5 to TRBJ1-5; TRBD1 aligns across 8 bases. The CDR3 has 15 amino acids. J was trimmed by 6 bases and V by 6 bases; bases with no gene match: 10. In germline, CDR1 is MNHEY, CDR2 SVGAGI. The CDR3 is CASSPLDRGSQPQHF. In DNA, the CDR3 is TGTGCCAGCAGCCCATTAGACAGGGGAAGTCAGCCCCAGCATTTT.

This sequence joins TRBV11-2 and TRBJ2-5; 16 bases match TRBD2. The CDR3 runs to 19 residues. CDR1 and CDR2 from the germline V gene are SGHAT and FQNNGV. The trim removed 2 bases at V and 4 bases at J, leaving 10 bases unmatched. Here the CDR3 DNA reads TGTGCCAGCAGCTTATCTCTGGGACTAGCGGGGGGGCCGGGAGAGACCCAGTACTTC. Translation: CASSLSLGLAGGPGETQYF.

The chain links TRBV7-2 to TRBJ1-2; TRBD1 aligns across 7 bases. V lost 2 bases to trimming and J lost 2 bases; unmatched junction nucleotides: 5. The CDR3 has 15 residues. Germline V gives CDR1 SGHTA, CDR2 FQGNSA. The CDR3 is CASSLSTGTNYGYTF. CDR3 in DNA: TGTGCCAGCAGCTTATCGACAGGGACCAACTATGGCTACACCTTC.

This sequence joins TRBV18 and TRBJ1-2; weak D call: TRBD1 (6 bases). The ends were cut back, 0 bases at V and 6 bases at J, with 14 bases in the middle. Germline V gene lookup returns CDR1 KGHSH and CDR2 LQKENI. This CDR3 spans 15 amino acids. The CDR3: CASSPPAVAGDGYTF. The CDR3 DNA reads TGTGCCAGCTCACCACCCGCCGTGGCAGGGGATGGCTACACCTTC.

V and J are TRBV9 and TRBJ2-2, with 8 bases aligning to TRBD1. The germline gives CDR1 SGDLS, CDR2 YYNGEE. The CDR3 runs to 15 residues. V lost 1 base, J lost 4 bases, and 3 bases stayed unmatched. CDR3 region: CASSVQGAFTGELFF. In DNA form, the CDR3 reads TGTGCCAGCAGCGTACAGGGGGCTTTCACCGGGGAGCTGTTTTTT.

This chain links TRBV11-2 with TRBJ2-2; TRBD2 matches at 11 bases. The CDR3 consists of 17 residues. Germline V gene sequence: CDR1 SGHAT, CDR2 FQNNGV. J gave up 7 bases and V 4 bases, and 11 bases lay outside the gene matches. The CDR3 spells CASSSRPLAGGVGELFF. The CDR3 DNA reads as TGTGCCAGCAGCTCTCGCCCCTTAGCGGGAGGGGTCGGGGAGCTGTTTTTT.

CDR3 DNA sequence: TGCGCCAGCAGCCAGATTAGGGGACAGGGGGTTAATCAGCCCCAGCATTTT. This gives the protein CASSQIRGQGVNQPQHF. This rearrangement joins TRBV4-3 to TRBJ1-5, with 11 bases matching TRBD1. Trimming removed 3 bases from V and 4 bases from J; junction bases left unmatched: 8. Per germline, CDR1 LGHNA and CDR2 YSLEER. This CDR3 has 17 amino acids.

The rearrangement joins TRBV5-5 to TRBJ1-2; 8 positions agree with TRBD1. The CDR3 consists of 15 residues. The trim removed 0 bases at V and 5 bases at J, leaving 6 bases unmatched. CDR1 is SGHKS, CDR2 YYEKEE, per germline (reference sequence). The CDR3 is CASSLDRTGSYGYTF. The CDR3 coding sequence is TGTGCCAGCAGCTTGGATCGGACAGGGAGTTATGGCTACACCTTC.

This chain links TRBV6-2 or TRBV6-3 with TRBJ2-3; D is undetermined. V was cut by 2 bases and J by 0 bases, with 6 bases left in between. Per the germline V gene, CDR1 is MNHEY and CDR2 is SVGEGT. The CDR3 length is 14 residues. CDR3 sequence: CASSYVVSTDTQYF. The CDR3 DNA reads as TGTGCCAGCAGTTACGTCGTCAGCACAGATACGCAGTATTTT.

The gene calls are TRBV5-1 and TRBJ1-6; D is possibly TRBD1 (5 bases). Trimming left V 4 bases short and J 5 bases short, with 16 bases between. CDR1 is SGHRS, CDR2 YFSETQ, per germline. CDR3 length equals 16 residues. As DNA, the CDR3 is TGCGCCAGCAGCCAGAACAGGATTGAAAATAATTCACCCCTCCACTTT. Encoded protein: CASSQNRIENNSPLHF.

This chain links TRBV28 with TRBJ1-2, with D possibly matching TRBD1 (5 bases). The CDR3 runs to 17 residues. CDR1 MDHEN and CDR2 SYDVKM come from the germline V gene. Trimming took off 5 bases at V and 0 bases at J, with 19 bases between the two ends. The CDR3: CASSTTPPGPANYGYTF. The CDR3 nucleotides are TGTGCCAGCAGTACTACCCCACCAGGGCCGGCTAACTATGGCTACACCTTC.

Turning to this clone: In the same sample, other DNA sequences code for this CDR3. The rearrangement joins TRBV19 to TRBJ1-1, with no clear D. The V gene's germline CDR1 is LNHDA and CDR2 SQIVND (reference sequence). This CDR3 has 13 residues. Trimming removed 5 bases at V and 0 bases at J, with 7 bases between. The CDR3 protein is CASSLTVNTEAFF. The CDR3 DNA reads TGTGCCAGTAGTCTAACTGTGAACACTGAAGCTTTCTTT.

The CDR3 region has the DNA TGTGCCAGCAGTTCCAGCGGGCCGATAGGAGAGACCCAGTACTTC. This translates into CASSSSGPIGETQYF. This rearrangement joins TRBV7-9 to TRBJ2-5; possibly TRBD2 for D (6 bases). The CDR3 covers 15 residues. Trimming cost V 6 bases and J 4 bases, with 18 bases left between them. Germline CDR1 reads SEHNR; CDR2 reads FQNEAQ (reference sequence).

V is TRBV30 and J is TRBJ1-1; 7 bases match TRBD1. Germline CDR1 reads GTSNPN; CDR2 reads SVGIG (reference sequence). Unmatched junction bases numbered 15, after V lost 3 bases and J lost 11 bases. The CDR3 has 14 residues. The CDR3 region is CAWSGNIRDSFAFF. The CDR3 nucleotides read TGTGCCTGGAGCGGCAACATCCGGGACAGTTTCGCTTTCTTT.

This chain links TRBV18 with TRBJ2-4; 10 bases match TRBD1. Germline loops: CDR1 KGHSH, CDR2 LQKENI. V lost 2 bases to trimming and J lost 7 bases; unmatched junction nucleotides: 8. The CDR3 runs 16 residues. The CDR3: CASSPTRQGAKNIQYF. For the CDR3, the DNA is TGTGCCAGCTCACCAACCCGACAGGGGGCGAAGAACATTCAGTACTTC.

This chain joins TRBV4-3 and TRBJ2-2; D is undetermined. V lost 2 bases and J 6 bases, leaving 13 bases between the germline ends. Germline CDR1 and CDR2: LGHNA and YSLEER. CDR3 length equals 15 residues. The CDR3 bases are TGCGCCAGCAGCCAATACGGGTCCACGGCCGGGGAGCTGTTTTTT. Its protein is CASSQYGSTAGELFF.

The rearrangement joins TRBV12-3 or TRBV12-4 to TRBJ1-6; no firm D call. The CDR3 length is 13 residues. Trimming removed 5 bases from V and 11 bases from J, with 13 bases in between. The CDR3 DNA reads as TGTGCCAGCAGTCCGAGAGACGGGGCACCCCTCCACTTT. It is translated as CASSPRDGAPLHF.

This clone showed up just once. This rearrangement joins TRBV19 to TRBJ1-5; D is unresolved. This CDR3 has 15 residues. V gave up 8 bases and J gave up 0 bases, with 14 bases separating them. CDR1 and CDR2 (germline): LNHDA, SQIVND (reference sequence). CDR3 sequence reads: CASQITNDSNQPQHF. In DNA form, the CDR3 reads TGTGCCAGTCAGATCACAAACGATAGCAATCAGCCCCAGCATTTT.

This chain connects TRBV6-5 to TRBJ1-2, with 9 bases lining up with TRBD1. The germline V gene encodes CDR1 MNHEY and CDR2 SVGAGI. This CDR3 has 15 amino acids. The ends lost 5 bases at V and 6 bases at J; junction bases unmatched: 10. The CDR3 spells CASSTGTGPSDGYTF. The CDR3 nucleotides read TGTGCCAGCAGTACCGGGACAGGGCCCTCCGATGGCTACACCTTC.

In regard to this clone: Other DNA sequences in the sample encode the same CDR3. This sequence joins TRBV19 and TRBJ1-1; TRBD1 matches at 10 bases. This CDR3 comprises 15 residues. The germline gives CDR1 LNHDA, CDR2 SQIVND (reference sequence). V trimming: 5 bases; J trimming: 2 bases; junction bases outside the gene matches: 5. The CDR3 DNA is TGTGCCAGTAGTGCCAGGGACAGGGGAAACACTGAAGCTTTCTTT. Amino acid sequence: CASSARDRGNTEAFF.

This chain uses TRBV28 with TRBJ1-4; the D is unclear. V was trimmed by 3 bases and J by 5 bases, leaving 7 bases between them. This CDR3 spans 13 amino acids. Per the germline V gene, CDR1 is MDHEN and CDR2 is SYDVKM. The CDR3 DNA sequence: TGTGCCAGCAGTTTGCGCCTAAATGAAAAACTGTTTTTT. Protein sequence: CASSLRLNEKLFF.

In the case of this clone: The same CDR3 is also encoded by other DNA sequences in this sample. This chain joins TRBV9 and TRBJ2-3, with a possible D match to TRBD1 (5 bases). Germline CDR1 SGDLS, CDR2 YYNGEE. This CDR3 has 14 amino acids. V dropped 2 bases and J dropped 2 bases, with 9 bases sitting between them. The chain's CDR3 is CASSVRGSTDTQYF. CDR3 DNA sequence: TGTGCCAGCAGCGTTAGGGGCTCCACAGATACGCAGTATTTT. Full variable domain (rest looked up from reference TRBV9 and TRBJ2-3): DSGVTQTPKHLITATGQRVTLRCSPRSGDLSVYWYQQSLDQGLQFLIQYYNGEERAKGNILERFSAQQFPDLHSELNLSSLELGDSALYFCASSVRGSTDTQYFGPGTRLTVL.

The chain recombines TRBV5-6 with TRBJ2-5; TRBD2 matches at 8 bases. J was trimmed by 0 bases and V by 3 bases; bases with no gene match: 13. From germline, CDR1 is SGHDT and CDR2 YYEEEE. The CDR3 consists of 18 residues. DNA for the CDR3: TGTGCCAGCAGCTCGTATGTGGACTTAGCGGGGAACCAAGAGACCCAGTACTTC. It codes for CASSSYVDLAGNQETQYF. Full variable domain (missing parts from reference TRBV5-6 and TRBJ2-5): DAGVTQSPTHLIKTRGQQVTLRCSPKSGHDTVSWYQQALGQGPQFIFQYYEEEERQRGNFPDRFSGHQFPNYSSELNVNALLLGDSALYLCASSSYVDLAGNQETQYFGPGTRLLVL.

The chain links TRBV12-3 or TRBV12-4 to TRBJ2-2; 10 positions match TRBD2. The CDR3 consists of 13 residues. The J segment lost 7 bases and the V segment lost 11 bases, leaving 7 bases of the junction unmatched. This CDR3 reads CAGKREGYGELFF. The DNA for the CDR3 is TGTGCCGGGAAGCGGGAGGGATACGGGGAGCTGTTTTTT.

This clone was counted a few times. V gene TRBV4-1 combines with J gene TRBJ1-5; perhaps TRBD1 as D (6 bases). Germline V CDR1 and CDR2: MGHRA, YSYEKL. The CDR3 spans 13 residues. V shed 4 bases and J shed 4 bases, with 8 bases lying between them. The CDR3 coding sequence is TGCGCCAGCAGCCGGGGGCCAAATCAGCCCCAGCATTTT. Translation gives CASSRGPNQPQHF.